This TCR beta chain was sequenced for a study of T cell repertoires in cytomegalovirus infection. Study details: TCR beta signatures that were public indicated CMV infection and matching HLA type.

CDR3 length: 14 residues. Germline V gene lookup returns CDR1 MGHRA and CDR2 YSYEKL. Each CDR3 protein gets one entry after TCRdb re-called the reads with MiXCR. This sample yields 740,000 or so distinct CDR3 sequences, of which about 40% are seen a single time; 2.5% to 3.5% belongs to the top ten. Points on this clonotype: Relative to the germline gene, one junction end is altered; a read error may explain this.

The chain employs TRBV4-1 and TRBJ1-1, with D uncertain. The clonotype originates from a human donor in good health (CMV status not recorded). Some clones in this sample may be carry-over from other donors' samples. Source material: PBMCs. Written as DNA, the CDR3 is TGCGCCAGCAGACAAGTAAACAGTGACACTGAAGCTTTCTTT. Translated, it gives CASRQVNSDTEAFF.